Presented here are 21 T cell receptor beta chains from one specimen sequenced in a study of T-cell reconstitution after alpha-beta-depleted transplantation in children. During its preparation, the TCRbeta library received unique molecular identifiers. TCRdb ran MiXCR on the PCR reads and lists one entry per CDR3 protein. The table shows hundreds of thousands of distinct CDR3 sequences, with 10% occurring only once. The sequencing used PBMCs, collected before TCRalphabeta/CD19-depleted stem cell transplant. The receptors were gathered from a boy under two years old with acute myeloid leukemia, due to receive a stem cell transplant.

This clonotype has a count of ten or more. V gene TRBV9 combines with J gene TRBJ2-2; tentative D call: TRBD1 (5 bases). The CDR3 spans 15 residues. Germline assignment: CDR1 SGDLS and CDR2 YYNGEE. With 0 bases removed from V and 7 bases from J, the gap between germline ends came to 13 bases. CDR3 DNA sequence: TGTGCCAGCAGCGTAGTAGGTCAGGGTAACGGGGAGCTGTTTTTT. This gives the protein CASSVVGQGNGELFF.

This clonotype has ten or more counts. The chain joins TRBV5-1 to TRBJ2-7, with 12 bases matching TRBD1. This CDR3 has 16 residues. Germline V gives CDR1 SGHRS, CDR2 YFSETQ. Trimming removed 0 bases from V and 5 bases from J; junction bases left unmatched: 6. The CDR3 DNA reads TGCGCCAGCAGCTTGGCCGGGGGGACAGGGGGCCACGAGCAGTACTTC. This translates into CASSLAGGTGGHEQYF.

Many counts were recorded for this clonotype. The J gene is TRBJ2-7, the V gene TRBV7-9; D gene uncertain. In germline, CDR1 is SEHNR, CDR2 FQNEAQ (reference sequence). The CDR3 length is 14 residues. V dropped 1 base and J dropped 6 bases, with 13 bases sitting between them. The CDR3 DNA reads TGTGCCAGCAGCTTAGTGGTGTTAGACTCCGAGCAGTACTTC. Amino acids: CASSLVVLDSEQYF.

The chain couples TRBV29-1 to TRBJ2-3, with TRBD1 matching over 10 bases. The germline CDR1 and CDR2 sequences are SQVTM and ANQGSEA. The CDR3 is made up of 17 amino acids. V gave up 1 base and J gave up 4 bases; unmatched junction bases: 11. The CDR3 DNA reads TGCAGCGTTGAAGCGTCCTTGGGACAGGGGAAGGCAGATACGCAGTATTTT. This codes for CSVEASLGQGKADTQYF.

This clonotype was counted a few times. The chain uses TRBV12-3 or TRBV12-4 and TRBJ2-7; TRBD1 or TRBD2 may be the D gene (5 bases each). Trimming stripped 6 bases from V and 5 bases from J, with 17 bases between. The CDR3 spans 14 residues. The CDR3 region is CASSLQGEGHEQYF. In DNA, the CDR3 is TGTGCCAGCAGCCTCCAGGGCGAGGGCCACGAGCAGTACTTC.

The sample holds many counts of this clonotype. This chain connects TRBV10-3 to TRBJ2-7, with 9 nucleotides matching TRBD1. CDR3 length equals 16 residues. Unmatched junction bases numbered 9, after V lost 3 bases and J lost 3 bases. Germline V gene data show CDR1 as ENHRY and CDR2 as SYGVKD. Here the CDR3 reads CAISEGTGNGHYEQYF. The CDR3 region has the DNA TGTGCCATCAGTGAAGGGACAGGGAACGGCCACTACGAGCAGTACTTC.

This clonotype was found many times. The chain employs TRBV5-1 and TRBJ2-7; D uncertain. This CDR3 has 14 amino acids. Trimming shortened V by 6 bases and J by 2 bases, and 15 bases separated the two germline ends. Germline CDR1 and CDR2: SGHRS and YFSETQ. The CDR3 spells CASTGQVFPYEQYF. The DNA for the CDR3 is TGCGCCAGCACGGGCCAGGTTTTTCCCTACGAGCAGTACTTC.

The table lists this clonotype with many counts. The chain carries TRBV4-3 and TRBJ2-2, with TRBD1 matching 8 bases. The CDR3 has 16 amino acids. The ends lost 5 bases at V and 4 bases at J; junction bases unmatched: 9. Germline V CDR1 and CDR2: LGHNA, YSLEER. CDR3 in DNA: TGCGCCAGCAGCGAGGGTCAGGGGGCGATCACCGGGGAGCTGTTTTTT. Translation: CASSEGQGAITGELFF.

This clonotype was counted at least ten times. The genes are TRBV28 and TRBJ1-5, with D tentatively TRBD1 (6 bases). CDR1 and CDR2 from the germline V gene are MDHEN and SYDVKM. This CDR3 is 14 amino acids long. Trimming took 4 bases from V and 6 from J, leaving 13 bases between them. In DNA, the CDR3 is TGTGCCAGCAGTTCGAACAGGGTCGGTCAGCCCCAGCATTTT. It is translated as CASSSNRVGQPQHF.

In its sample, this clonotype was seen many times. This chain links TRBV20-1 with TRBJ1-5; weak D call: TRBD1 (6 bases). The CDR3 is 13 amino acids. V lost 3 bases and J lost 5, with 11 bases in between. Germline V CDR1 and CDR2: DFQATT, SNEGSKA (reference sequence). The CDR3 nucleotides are TGCAGTGCTAGTAGGGGGGGGTATCAGCCCCAGCATTTT. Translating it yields CSASRGGYQPQHF.

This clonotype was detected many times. CDR3 residues: CASSPRRESSGNTIYF. The CDR3 DNA is TGTGCCAGCAGCCCGAGACGGGAGAGCTCTGGAAACACCATATATTTT. This chain links TRBV16 with TRBJ1-3; D is unresolved. V was trimmed by 4 bases and J by 0 bases, leaving 13 bases between them. Germline V CDR1 and CDR2: KGHSY, FQNENV. There are 16 residues in the CDR3.

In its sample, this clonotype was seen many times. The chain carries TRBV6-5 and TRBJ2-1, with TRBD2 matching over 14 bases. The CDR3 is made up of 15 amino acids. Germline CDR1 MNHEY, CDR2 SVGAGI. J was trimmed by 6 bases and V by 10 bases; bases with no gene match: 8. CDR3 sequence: CATTGLAGVSNEQFF. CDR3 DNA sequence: TGTGCCACCACGGGACTAGCGGGAGTAAGCAATGAGCAGTTCTTC.

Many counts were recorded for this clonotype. CDR3 in DNA: TGTGCCAGCAGTCCGGAGGATTCGGATCTTTTTTTGATCGCCTCCTACGAGCAGTACTTC. Encoded protein: CASSPEDSDLFLIASYEQYF. The chain couples TRBV4-2 to TRBJ2-7; possibly TRBD2 for D (5 bases). Per the germline V gene, CDR1 is LGHNA and CDR2 is YNFKEQ. Trimming pared 6 bases from V and 0 bases from J, leaving 30 bases between. The CDR3 has 20 amino acids.

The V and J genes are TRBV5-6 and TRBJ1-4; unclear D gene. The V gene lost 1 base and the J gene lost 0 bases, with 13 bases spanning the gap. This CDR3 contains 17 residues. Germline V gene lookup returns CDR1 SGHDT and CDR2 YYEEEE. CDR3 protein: CASSLSRFVATNEKLFF. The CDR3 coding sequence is TGTGCCAGCAGCTTGAGCCGATTTGTTGCAACTAATGAAAAACTGTTTTTT. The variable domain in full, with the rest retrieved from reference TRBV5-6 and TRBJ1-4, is DAGVTQSPTHLIKTRGQQVTLRCSPKSGHDTVSWYQQALGQGPQFIFQYYEEEERQRGNFPDRFSGHQFPNYSSELNVNALLLGDSALYLCASSLSRFVATNEKLFFGSGTQLSVL.

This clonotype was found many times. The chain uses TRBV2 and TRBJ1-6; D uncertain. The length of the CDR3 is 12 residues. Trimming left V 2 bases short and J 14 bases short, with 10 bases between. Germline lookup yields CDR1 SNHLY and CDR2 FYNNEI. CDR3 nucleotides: TGTGCCAGCAGTGAACGGCCTGTCACCCTCCACTTT. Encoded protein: CASSERPVTLHF.

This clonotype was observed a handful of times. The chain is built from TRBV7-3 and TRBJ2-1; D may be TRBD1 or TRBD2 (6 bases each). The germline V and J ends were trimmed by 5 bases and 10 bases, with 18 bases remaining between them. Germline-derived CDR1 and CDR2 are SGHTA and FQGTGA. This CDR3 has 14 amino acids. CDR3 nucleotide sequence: TGTGCCAGCAGCCCCCTCCCGGGGGCAAGGGAGCAGTTCTTC. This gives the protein CASSPLPGAREQFF. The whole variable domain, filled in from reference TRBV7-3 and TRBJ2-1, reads GAGVSQTPSNKVTEKGKYVELRCDPISGHTALYWYRQSLGQGPEFLIYFQGTGAADDSGLPNDRFFAVRPEGSVSTLKIQRTERGDSAVYLCASSPLPGAREQFFGPGTRLTVL.

This CDR3 reads CASSLPPVVRGETQYF. The CDR3 DNA sequence: TGTGCCAGCAGCTTGCCCCCTGTCGTCAGGGGAGAGACCCAGTACTTC. The chain has TRBV7-9 and TRBJ2-5, with D possibly matching TRBD1 (6 bases). The ends were cut back, 3 bases at V and 4 bases at J, with 18 bases in the middle. The CDR3 has 16 amino acids. Per germline, CDR1 SEHNR and CDR2 FQNEAQ (reference sequence).

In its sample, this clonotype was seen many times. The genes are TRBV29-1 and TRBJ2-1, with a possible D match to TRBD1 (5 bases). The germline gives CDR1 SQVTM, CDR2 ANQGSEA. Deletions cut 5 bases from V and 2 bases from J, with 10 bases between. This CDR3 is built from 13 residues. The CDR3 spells CSVLGHPYNEQFF. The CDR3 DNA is TGCAGCGTTCTCGGACACCCCTACAATGAGCAGTTCTTC.

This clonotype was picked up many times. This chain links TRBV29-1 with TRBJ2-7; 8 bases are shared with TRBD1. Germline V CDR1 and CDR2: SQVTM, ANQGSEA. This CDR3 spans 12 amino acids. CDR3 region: CATGTGLYEQYF. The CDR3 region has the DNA TGCGCAACCGGGACAGGCCTCTACGAGCAGTACTTC.

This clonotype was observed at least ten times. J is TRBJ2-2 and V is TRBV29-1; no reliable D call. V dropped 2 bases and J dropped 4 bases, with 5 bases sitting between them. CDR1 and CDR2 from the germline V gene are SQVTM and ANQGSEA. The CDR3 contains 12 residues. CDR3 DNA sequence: TGCAGCGTTGAAACTGGCACCGGGGAGCTGTTTTTT. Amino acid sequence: CSVETGTGELFF.

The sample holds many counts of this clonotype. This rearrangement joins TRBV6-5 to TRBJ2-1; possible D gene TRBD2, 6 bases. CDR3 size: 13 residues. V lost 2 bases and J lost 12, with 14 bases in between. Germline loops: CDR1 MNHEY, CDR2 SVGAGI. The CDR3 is CASSYGRGGSQFF. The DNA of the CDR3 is TGTGCCAGCAGTTACGGGCGGGGCGGGTCGCAGTTCTTC.